Listed here are 25 T cell receptor beta chains from one sample, sequenced in a study of T-cell reconstitution after alpha-beta-depleted transplantation in children. The TCRbeta library incorporated unique molecular identifiers. MiXCR, run by TCRdb on the PCR reads, gives a single entry per CDR3 protein. The sample holds 450,000 to 600,000 distinct CDR3 sequences, around 13% seen once. This material consisted of PBMCs, mostly from graft donor cells, taken 360 days after TCRalphabeta/CD19-depleted stem cell transplant. The source of these receptors is a male patient younger than 18 who had a stem cell transplant for acute myeloid leukemia, so the T cells may come from the graft donor.

The V call is TRBV28, the J call TRBJ2-7; TRBD2 matches at 11 bases. The CDR3 length is 17 residues. From germline, CDR1 is MDHEN and CDR2 SYDVKM. V gave up 3 bases and J gave up 0 bases; unmatched junction bases: 7. CDR3 in amino acids: CASSFPLAGGPSYEQYF. The CDR3 coding sequence is TGTGCCAGCAGTTTTCCCTTAGCGGGAGGGCCCTCCTACGAGCAGTACTTC. Based on the CDR3 plus reference TRBV28 and TRBJ2-7, the full variable domain is DVKVTQSSRYLVKRTGEKVFLECVQDMDHENMFWYRQDPGLGLRLIYFSYDVKMKEKGDIPEGYSVSREKKERFSLILESASTNQTSMYLCASSFPLAGGPSYEQYFGPGTRLTVT.

The chain uses TRBV20-1 and TRBJ2-6, with TRBD1 as a possible D gene (6 bases). Between the trimmed V and J ends, which lost 5 bases and 5 bases, there was a span of 10 bases. Germline values: CDR1 DFQATT, CDR2 SNEGSKA (reference sequence). The CDR3 has 13 residues. The CDR3 sequence is CSAGGGWANVLTF. DNA of the CDR3: TGCAGTGCTGGGGGCGGCTGGGCCAACGTCCTGACTTTC.

In DNA, the CDR3 is TGCGCCAGCAGCTTAACTATGGATGAGCAGTTCTTC. It codes for CASSLTMDEQFF. The chain carries TRBV5-1 and TRBJ2-1; no definite D call. The CDR3 has 12 residues. Between the trimmed V and J ends, which lost 2 bases and 8 bases, there was a span of 8 bases. In germline, CDR1 is SGHRS, CDR2 YFSETQ.

This clonotype was counted many times. The chain couples TRBV28 to TRBJ2-1; 10 bases align to TRBD2. The trim removed 2 bases at V and 4 bases at J, leaving 5 bases unmatched. Germline V CDR1 and CDR2: MDHEN, SYDVKM. The CDR3 has 16 amino acids. DNA of the CDR3: TGTGCCAGCAGTTTAACGAGCGGGAGGGGGTACAATGAGCAGTTCTTC. It encodes CASSLTSGRGYNEQFF.

The gene calls are TRBV28 and TRBJ1-1; TRBD1 matches 7 bases. The CDR3 is 12 amino acids. The V segment lost 5 bases and the J segment 11 bases; nucleotides outside the gene matches: 8. Germline loops: CDR1 MDHEN, CDR2 SYDVKM. The CDR3 reads CASSEGGRGAFF. The CDR3 DNA is TGTGCCAGCAGTGAAGGGGGCAGAGGGGCTTTCTTT.

This clonotype has a handful of counts. This chain joins TRBV7-2 and TRBJ2-6; D may be TRBD1 (6 bases). CDR1 and CDR2 (germline): SGHTA, FQGNSA. V shed 4 bases and J shed 0 bases, with 13 bases lying between them. This CDR3 region has 17 residues. The CDR3 nucleotides read TGTGCCAGCAGCTCCGGGACAAGCATCTCTGGGGCCAACGTCCTGACTTTC. It encodes CASSSGTSISGANVLTF.

V and J are TRBV28 and TRBJ1-1; D gene uncertain. The CDR3 is made up of 11 amino acids. Germline assignment: CDR1 MDHEN and CDR2 SYDVKM. Trimming pared 5 bases from V and 8 bases from J, leaving 9 bases between. As DNA, the CDR3 is TGTGCCAGCAGTGCCTCAGCAGAAGCTTTCTTT. Amino acid sequence: CASSASAEAFF.

The chain recombines TRBV7-8 with TRBJ1-5; 8 bases are a match to TRBD1. In germline, CDR1 is SGHVS, CDR2 FQNEAQ. The CDR3 extends over 16 amino acids. V was clipped by 1 base and J by 3 bases; unmatched bases: 5. CDR3 DNA sequence: TGTGCCAGCAGCTTAGGAGACAGGGGAAACAATCAGCCCCAGCATTTT. It translates to CASSLGDRGNNQPQHF.

The chain is built from TRBV4-3 and TRBJ2-2; 8 nucleotides align to TRBD2. The CDR3 consists of 16 residues. Germline CDR1 reads LGHNA; CDR2 reads YSLEER. The ends lost 0 bases at V and 7 bases at J; junction bases unmatched: 7. CDR3 loop: CASSQEGTSVGGELFF. CDR3 bases: TGCGCCAGCAGCCAAGAGGGGACTAGTGTCGGCGGGGAGCTGTTTTTT.

The CDR3 sequence: CSAETSAYNEQFF. CDR3 nucleotides: TGCAGTGCTGAGACTAGCGCATACAATGAGCAGTTCTTC. The chain carries TRBV20-1 and TRBJ2-1, with 8 positions matching TRBD2. After removal of 5 bases from V and 4 bases from J, the junction contained 4 bases not matched to a gene. The CDR3 consists of 13 residues. Germline CDR1 and CDR2: DFQATT and SNEGSKA (reference sequence).

This clonotype has only a few counts. This CDR3 is CSVVQVDTQYF. As DNA, the CDR3 is TGCAGCGTTGTTCAGGTAGATACGCAGTATTTT. This chain uses TRBV29-1 with TRBJ2-3; D is unclear. V was cut by 4 bases and J by 5 bases, with 7 bases left in between. Germline lookup yields CDR1 SQVTM and CDR2 ANQGSEA. The CDR3 is made up of 11 amino acids.

There are many counts of this clonotype. This rearrangement joins TRBV7-2 to TRBJ2-2; the D is unclear. V lost 5 bases to trimming and J lost 5 bases, with 9 bases between them. Germline-derived CDR1 and CDR2 are SGHTA and FQGNSA. The CDR3 length is 13 residues. CDR3 amino acids: CASSPMRTGELFF. CDR3 coding DNA: TGTGCCAGCAGCCCTATGAGGACCGGGGAGCTGTTTTTT. Filled out from reference TRBV7-2 and TRBJ2-2, the complete variable domain reads GAGVSQSPSNKVTEKGKDVELRCDPISGHTALYWYRQSLGQGLEFLIYFQGNSAPDKSGLPSDRFSAERTGGSVSTLTIQRTQQEDSAVYLCASSPMRTGELFFGEGSRLTVL.

In its sample, this clonotype was seen many times. The rearrangement links TRBV29-1 to TRBJ1-1; 9 nucleotides align to TRBD1. Losses at the gene ends were 7 bases for V and 1 base for J; bases not matched to a gene: 7. The CDR3 spans 14 residues. Germline values: CDR1 SQVTM, CDR2 ANQGSEA. CDR3 sequence (DNA): TGCAGCGAAGGAACAGGGGGCCGGAACACTGAAGCTTTCTTT. Its protein is CSEGTGGRNTEAFF.

This clonotype was seen many times. The rearrangement uses TRBV29-1 and TRBJ2-2, with 9 bases lining up with TRBD1. Per germline, CDR1 SQVTM and CDR2 ANQGSEA. The CDR3 is made up of 16 amino acids. V was clipped by 2 bases and J by 6 bases; unmatched bases: 10. CDR3 sequence (DNA): TGCAGCGTTGAATCCCGGGACAGGGATAAGGCCGGGGAGCTGTTTTTT. Amino acid sequence: CSVESRDRDKAGELFF.

The V and J genes are TRBV5-1 and TRBJ2-5, with 7 bases that match TRBD2. CDR1 and CDR2 from the germline V gene are SGHRS and YFSETQ. The ends lost 0 bases at V and 0 bases at J; junction bases unmatched: 5. CDR3 length: 16 amino acids. CDR3 sequence reads: CASSLEGGSYQETQYF. CDR3 nucleotides: TGCGCCAGCAGCTTGGAAGGCGGGAGCTACCAAGAGACCCAGTACTTC.

This clonotype was observed a handful of times. The chain combines TRBV6-2 or TRBV6-3 with TRBJ2-1; 9 bases match TRBD2. There are 14 residues in the CDR3. Germline V lookup: CDR1 MNHEY, CDR2 SVGEGT. The ends lost 4 bases at V and 7 bases at J; junction bases unmatched: 5. CDR3 sequence reads: CASSSSGRSNEQFF. The CDR3 nucleotides are TGTGCCAGCAGTTCCAGCGGGAGGAGTAATGAGCAGTTCTTC.

In its sample, this clonotype was seen many times. This sequence joins TRBV5-1 and TRBJ1-4; 9 bases line up with TRBD1. With 2 bases clipped from V and 8 bases from J, the junction kept 10 bases outside the gene matches. Germline V gene data show CDR1 as SGHRS and CDR2 as YFSETQ. This CDR3 region has 16 residues. The CDR3, as DNA: TGCGCCAGCAGCTTCGAAGGGACAGGGTTACGAGAAAAACTGTTTTTT. Translating gives CASSFEGTGLREKLFF.

Remarks on this clonotype: This may be a read error: a much more frequent sequence differs by one nucleotide. V is TRBV12-3 or TRBV12-4 and J is TRBJ2-3; TRBD2 is a possible D gene (5 bases). This CDR3 is 14 amino acids long. V was pared by 5 bases and J by 4 bases, with 13 bases between. DNA for the CDR3: TGTGCCAGCAGTGCCGAGACGAGGGCAGATACGCAGTATTTT. Amino acids: CASSAETRADTQYF.

In this sample, this clonotype turned up a few times. The chain recombines TRBV6-5 with TRBJ2-5; 7 bases are shared with TRBD1. The CDR3 loop spans 16 amino acids. V lost 2 bases, J lost 2 bases, and 8 bases stayed unmatched. Germline CDR1 MNHEY, CDR2 SVGAGI. CDR3 DNA: TGTGCCAGCAGTTACGGTTATGGGACAGAGCAAGAGACCCAGTACTTC. It encodes CASSYGYGTEQETQYF.

Many counts were recorded for this clonotype. The V gene is TRBV7-9, the J gene TRBJ2-2; 9 bases are shared with TRBD1. Germline CDR1 reads SEHNR; CDR2 reads FQNEAQ (reference sequence). J lost 4 bases, V lost 4 bases, and 10 bases had no gene match. The CDR3 is 17 residues long. The CDR3: CASSYKASGQGTGELFF. The CDR3 bases are TGTGCCAGCAGCTATAAAGCTTCGGGACAGGGCACCGGGGAGCTGTTTTTT.

This clonotype was counted a few times. V is TRBV9 and J is TRBJ1-2; no firm D call. CDR1 is SGDLS, CDR2 YYNGEE, per germline. V gave up 2 bases and J gave up 4 bases, with 12 bases separating them. There are 14 residues in the CDR3. The CDR3 here is CASSVGRLPYGYTF. The CDR3 coding sequence is TGTGCCAGCAGCGTGGGCAGATTACCCTATGGCTACACCTTC.

V gene TRBV20-1 combines with J gene TRBJ2-1; 9 bases fit TRBD1. The CDR3 is made up of 15 amino acids. Germline V gives CDR1 DFQATT, CDR2 SNEGSKA (reference sequence). V lost 2 bases and J lost 3; bases outside the gene matches: 5. The CDR3 reads CSARSRTGVYNEQFF. The CDR3 nucleotides read TGCAGTGCTAGATCGCGGACAGGGGTCTACAATGAGCAGTTCTTC.

Many counts were recorded for this clonotype. The rearrangement joins TRBV15 to TRBJ2-2, with a tentative D call TRBD2 (6 bases). Germline-derived CDR1 and CDR2 are LNHNV and YYDKDF (reference sequence). CDR3 length equals 15 residues. The V end was cut by 6 bases, the J end by 6 bases, with 17 bases between. In nucleotides, the CDR3 is TGTGCCACCAGGATTTGGGAGGAGATCGCCGGGGAGCTGTTTTTT. Translating it yields CATRIWEEIAGELFF. The full variable domain, in which reference TRBV15 and TRBJ2-2 provide the parts outside the CDR3, is DAMVIQNPRYQVTQFGKPVTLSCSQTLNHNVMYWYQQKSSQAPKLLFHYYDKDFNNEADTPDNFQSRRPNTSFCFLDIRSPGLGDTAMYLCATRIWEEIAGELFFGEGSRLTVL.

This clonotype has ten or more counts. The chain recombines TRBV6-2 or TRBV6-3 with TRBJ2-7; 10 bases are a match to TRBD2. Trimming removed 6 bases from V and 0 bases from J; junction bases left unmatched: 8. There are 16 residues in the CDR3. Germline CDR1 and CDR2: MNHEY and SVGEGT. CDR3 region: CASRPIAGGNSYEQYF. In DNA form, the CDR3 reads TGTGCCAGCAGGCCGATAGCGGGAGGAAACTCCTACGAGCAGTACTTC.

The V and J genes are TRBV7-6 and TRBJ2-4, with D maybe TRBD2 (5 bases). CDR1 is SGHVS and CDR2 is FNYEAQ in the germline V gene. Deletions cut 2 bases from V and 8 bases from J, with 28 bases between. The CDR3 has 19 residues. The CDR3 nucleotides are TGTGCCAGCAGCTTACGGGCTGGGGAGCGAATAACCCCCTTGGACATTCAGTACTTC. Its protein is CASSLRAGERITPLDIQYF.